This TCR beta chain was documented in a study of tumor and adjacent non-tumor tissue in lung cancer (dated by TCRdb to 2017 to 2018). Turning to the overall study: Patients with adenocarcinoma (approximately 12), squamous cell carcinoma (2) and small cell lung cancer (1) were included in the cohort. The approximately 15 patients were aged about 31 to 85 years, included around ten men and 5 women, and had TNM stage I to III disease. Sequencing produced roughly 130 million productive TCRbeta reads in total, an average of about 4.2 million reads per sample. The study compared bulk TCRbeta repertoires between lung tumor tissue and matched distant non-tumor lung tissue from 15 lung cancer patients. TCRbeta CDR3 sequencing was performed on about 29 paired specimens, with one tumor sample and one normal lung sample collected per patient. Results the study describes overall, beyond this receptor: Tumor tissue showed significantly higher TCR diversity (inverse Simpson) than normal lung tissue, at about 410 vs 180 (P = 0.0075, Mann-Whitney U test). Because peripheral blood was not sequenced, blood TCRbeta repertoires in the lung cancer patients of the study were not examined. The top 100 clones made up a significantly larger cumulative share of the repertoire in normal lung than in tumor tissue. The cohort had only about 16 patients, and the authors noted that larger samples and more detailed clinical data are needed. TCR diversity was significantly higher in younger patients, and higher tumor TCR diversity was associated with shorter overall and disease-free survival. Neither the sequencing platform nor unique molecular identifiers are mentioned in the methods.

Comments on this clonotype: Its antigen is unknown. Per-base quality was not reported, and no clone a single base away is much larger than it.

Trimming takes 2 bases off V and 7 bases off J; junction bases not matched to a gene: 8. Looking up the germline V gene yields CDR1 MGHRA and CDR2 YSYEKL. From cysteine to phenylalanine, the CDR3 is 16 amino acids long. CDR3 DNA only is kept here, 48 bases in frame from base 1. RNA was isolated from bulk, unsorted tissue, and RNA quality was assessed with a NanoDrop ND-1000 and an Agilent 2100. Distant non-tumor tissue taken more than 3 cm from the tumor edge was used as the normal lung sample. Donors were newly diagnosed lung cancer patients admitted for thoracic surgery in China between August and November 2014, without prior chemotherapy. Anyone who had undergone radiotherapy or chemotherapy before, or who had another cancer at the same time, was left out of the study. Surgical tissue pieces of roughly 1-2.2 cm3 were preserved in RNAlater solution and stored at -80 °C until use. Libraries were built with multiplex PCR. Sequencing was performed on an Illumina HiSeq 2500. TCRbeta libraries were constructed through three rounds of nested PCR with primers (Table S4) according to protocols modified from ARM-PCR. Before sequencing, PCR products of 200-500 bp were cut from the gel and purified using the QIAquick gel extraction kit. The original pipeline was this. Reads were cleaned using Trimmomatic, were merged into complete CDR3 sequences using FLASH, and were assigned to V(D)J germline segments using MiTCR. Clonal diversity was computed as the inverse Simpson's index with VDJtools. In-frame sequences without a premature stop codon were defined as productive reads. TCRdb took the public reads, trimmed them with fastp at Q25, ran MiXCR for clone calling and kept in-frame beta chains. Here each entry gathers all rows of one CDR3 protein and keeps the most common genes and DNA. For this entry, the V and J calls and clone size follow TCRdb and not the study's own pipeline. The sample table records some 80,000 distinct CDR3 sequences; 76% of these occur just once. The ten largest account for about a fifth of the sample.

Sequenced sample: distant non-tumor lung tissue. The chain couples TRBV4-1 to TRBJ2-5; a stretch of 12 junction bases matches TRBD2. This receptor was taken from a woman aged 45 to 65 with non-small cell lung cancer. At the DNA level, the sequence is TGCGCCAGCAGCCAACTGACTAGCGGGGGCCGAGGGACCCAGTACTTC. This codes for CASSQLTSGGRGTQYF.